This T cell receptor beta chain came from a study of T-cell reconstitution after alpha-beta-depleted transplantation in children. Points from the study as a whole: Two months or so post-transplant, alpha-beta T cells reportedly derived from several hundred expanded graft clones. The authors attributed T-cell counts and diversity one year after transplant mostly to newly produced T cells.

A note on this clonotype: Its antigen is not known.

CDR3 length equals 13 residues. The germline V gene has CDR1 SQVTM and CDR2 ANQGSEA. V gave up 6 bases and J gave up 1 base, with 11 bases separating them. This sample's TCRbeta library carried unique molecular identifier barcodes. MiXCR, run by TCRdb on the PCR reads, gives a single entry per CDR3 protein. Here the sample spans about 610,000 distinct CDR3 sequences, 25% to 30% being singletons. This sample comprised PBMCs, obtained before TCRalphabeta/CD19-depleted stem cell transplant. The V and J genes are TRBV29-1 and TRBJ2-3; no clear D gene. The TCR originated in a boy under three years old with Wiskott-Aldrich syndrome, due to receive a stem cell transplant. CDR3 amino acids: CSVTSTGTDTQYF. The CDR3, as DNA: TGCAGCGTAACCTCTACCGGCACAGATACGCAGTATTTT.